This T cell receptor beta chain was retrieved from a study of T cell repertoires in cytomegalovirus infection. Using its own MiXCR run on the reads, TCRdb lists one record per CDR3 protein. The table includes roughly 860,000 distinct CDR3 sequences, 30% to 35% detected once. The germline V gene has CDR1 LNHNV and CDR2 YYDKDF (reference sequence). The J segment lost 1 base and the V segment lost 0 bases, leaving 4 bases of the junction unmatched. The CDR3 has 17 amino acids. This clonotype was counted a few times. What it binds is unknown. This clonotype originated in a human donor in good health (CMV status not recorded). Some clones in this sample may be carry-over from other donors' samples. The gene calls are TRBV15 and TRBJ2-2, with 8 nucleotides matching TRBD1. This specimen was cultured CD8+ T cells from PBMCs, taken from culture after CMV antigen stimulation. CDR3 DNA: TGTGCCACCAGCAGAGATCGAGGGACAGGGAACACCGGGGAGCTGTTTTTT. This codes for CATSRDRGTGNTGELFF.